The T cell receptor beta chain under discussion was sequenced for a study of cytomegalovirus exposure and HLA in healthy donors. Study-level points and caveats: Apparent HLA restriction characterized most CMV-associated TCR beta chains in a later analysis.

CDR1 is SGHTA, CDR2 FQGNSA, per germline. Deletions cut 4 bases from V and 10 bases from J, with 22 bases between. This CDR3 region has 16 residues. Primers included in the PCR were 60 Vbeta and 13 Jbeta primers. The method was immunoSEQ multiplex PCR; TCRdb's version includes in-frame clones alone and lacks a portion of them. Of fewer than 200,000 clones in the sample, 60% to 85% were seen once. As to this clone: Its antigen is unknown.

The rearrangement uses TRBV7-2 and TRBJ2-2; TRBD1 is a possible D gene (6 bases). The sample consisted of PBMCs. The sequence was obtained from a female donor in good health and CMV-seronegative. The CDR3 loop reads CASSSQPGQNREELFF. CDR3 DNA sequence: TGTGCCAGCAGCTCCCAACCAGGACAGAACCGTGAGGAGCTGTTTTTT. The entire variable domain, with the rest obtained from reference TRBV7-2 and TRBJ2-2, is as follows: GAGVSQSPSNKVTEKGKDVELRCDPISGHTALYWYRQSLGQGLEFLIYFQGNSAPDKSGLPSDRFSAERTGGSVSTLTIQRTQQEDSAVYLCASSSQPGQNREELFFGEGSRLTVL.